The 15 T cell receptor beta chains below all came from one sample that was sequenced in a study of a mutant IDH1 vaccine in newly diagnosed glioma. No antigens are known for them. Time point denoted: week 11, during vaccination. The vaccine gave 300 ug of a 20-mer mutant IDH1 peptide subcutaneously per dose. TCRdb's copy holds only in-frame clones and misses some; the assay was immunoSEQ multiplex PCR. The data show around 57,000 clones, with 89% seen just once and under 2% held by the top ten. Sequencing used PBMCs, obtained from a glioma patient whose treatment included an IDH1 peptide vaccine. These receptors all stem from a middle-aged man with glioma.

The chain is built from TRBV9 and TRBJ2-7; TRBD1 might be the D (5 bases). Trimming shortened V by 0 bases and J by 0 bases, and 10 bases separated the two germline ends. The CDR3 is made up of 15 amino acids. From germline, CDR1 is SGDLS and CDR2 YYNGEE. DNA for the CDR3: TGTGCCAGCAGCGTAGACACAGGTCTCTCCTACGAGCAGTACTTC. It encodes CASSVDTGLSYEQYF.

The gene calls are TRBV6-1 and TRBJ1-2; D unclear. The CDR3 runs 11 residues. Deletions cut 7 bases from V and 4 bases from J, with 7 bases between. The germline gives CDR1 MNHNS, CDR2 SASEGT. The CDR3 sequence: CASNGLYGYTF. Here the CDR3 DNA reads TGTGCCAGCAACGGGCTCTATGGCTACACCTTC.

The chain combines TRBV7-9 with TRBJ2-2; D is possibly TRBD1 (6 bases). With 4 bases removed from V and 6 bases from J, the gap between germline ends came to 12 bases. Germline V gene lookup returns CDR1 SEHNR and CDR2 FQNEAQ (reference sequence). The CDR3 extends over 14 amino acids. CDR3 DNA sequence: TGTGCCAGCAGCTCCACCTACAGGGCCGGGGAGCTGTTTTTT. This encodes CASSSTYRAGELFF.

This chain connects TRBV4-3 to TRBJ2-3; D unresolved. The CDR3 runs 13 residues. Trimming shortened V by 1 base and J by 3 bases, and 5 bases separated the two germline ends. CDR1 is LGHNA, CDR2 YSLEER, per germline. The CDR3 sequence: CASSQVPTDTQYF. CDR3 bases: TGCGCCAGCAGCCAAGTACCGACAGATACGCAGTATTTT.

The gene calls are TRBV20-1 and TRBJ2-1, with D unresolved. The CDR3 is made up of 10 amino acids. The ends were cut back, 1 base at V and 6 bases at J, with 1 base in the middle. In germline, CDR1 is DFQATT, CDR2 SNEGSKA (reference sequence). CDR3 protein: CSARANEQFF. The CDR3 DNA reads as TGCAGTGCTAGAGCCAATGAGCAGTTCTTC.

This CDR3 reads CASSEGRQGAHYEQYF. The CDR3 coding sequence is TGTGCCAGCAGTGAAGGTAGACAGGGGGCTCACTACGAGCAGTACTTC. The gene calls are TRBV6-1 and TRBJ2-7; the match to TRBD1 covers 10 bases. The CDR3 runs 16 residues. Losses at the gene ends were 1 base for V and 3 bases for J; bases not matched to a gene: 6. Germline-derived CDR1 and CDR2 are MNHNS and SASEGT.

This chain links TRBV18 with TRBJ2-7; no firm D call. Trimming took 2 bases from V and 1 from J, leaving 6 bases between them. CDR1 and CDR2 (germline): KGHSH, LQKENI. This CDR3 is 13 amino acids long. The CDR3 protein is CASSPNLSYEQYF. The CDR3 nucleotides are TGTGCCAGCTCACCAAACTTGTCCTACGAGCAGTACTTC.

The chain links TRBV5-1 to TRBJ1-2; 7 positions agree with TRBD1. This CDR3 comprises 14 residues. J lost 6 bases, V lost 2 bases, and 7 bases had no gene match. From germline, CDR1 is SGHRS and CDR2 YFSETQ. The CDR3 sequence: CASSFSGTANGYTF. The CDR3 region has the DNA TGCGCCAGCAGCTTCTCCGGGACAGCGAATGGCTACACCTTC.

The V and J genes are TRBV7-9 and TRBJ2-2, with D unclear. CDR1 and CDR2 (germline): SEHNR, FQNEAQ (reference sequence). The CDR3 length is 12 residues. The V gene lost 1 base and the J gene lost 7 bases, with 4 bases spanning the gap. The CDR3 sequence is CASSLVGGELFF. The CDR3 coding sequence is TGTGCCAGCAGCTTAGTCGGCGGGGAGCTGTTTTTT.

This clone was picked up one time. V usage is TRBV15 and J usage is TRBJ1-5; the D is unclear. This CDR3 is 14 amino acids long. V lost 4 bases and J 3 bases, leaving 10 bases between the germline ends. Germline CDR1 reads LNHNV; CDR2 reads YYDKDF (reference sequence). CDR3 sequence (DNA): TGTGCCACCAGCATGAGGAGGCTCAATCAGCCCCAGCATTTT. As protein: CATSMRRLNQPQHF. Full variable domain (outside the CDR3, taken from reference TRBV15 and TRBJ1-5): DAMVIQNPRYQVTQFGKPVTLSCSQTLNHNVMYWYQQKSSQAPKLLFHYYDKDFNNEADTPDNFQSRRPNTSFCFLDIRSPGLGDTAMYLCATSMRRLNQPQHFGDGTRLSIL.

This rearrangement joins TRBV7-9 to TRBJ2-3; TRBD2 matches at 8 bases. Germline values: CDR1 SEHNR, CDR2 FQNEAQ (reference sequence). The CDR3 runs to 17 residues. J gave up 1 base and V 1 base, and 7 bases lay outside the gene matches. In nucleotides, the CDR3 is TGTGCCAGCAGCTTAGGAGCGGGGGTGTCTGGCACAGATACGCAGTATTTT. Protein: CASSLGAGVSGTDTQYF.

The rearrangement uses TRBV28 and TRBJ1-5; the D gene is possibly TRBD1 (5 bases). The CDR3 consists of 16 residues. Per the germline V gene, CDR1 is MDHEN and CDR2 is SYDVKM. V lost 6 bases and J lost 0, with 15 bases in between. The CDR3 bases are TGTGCCAGCAGCCCCTCCGGGGGGAGTAGCAATCAGCCCCAGCATTTT. It codes for CASSPSGGSSNQPQHF. The whole variable domain, filled in from reference TRBV28 and TRBJ1-5, reads DVKVTQSSRYLVKRTGEKVFLECVQDMDHENMFWYRQDPGLGLRLIYFSYDVKMKEKGDIPEGYSVSREKKERFSLILESASTNQTSMYLCASSPSGGSSNQPQHFGDGTRLSIL.

The rearrangement uses TRBV6-1 and TRBJ2-1, with 10 bases identical to TRBD2. The CDR3 extends over 15 amino acids. The germline gives CDR1 MNHNS, CDR2 SASEGT. V was clipped by 2 bases and J by 9 bases; unmatched bases: 7. The CDR3 loop is CASSELSGGASEQFF. The DNA of the CDR3 is TGTGCCAGCAGTGAACTAAGCGGGGGGGCCAGTGAGCAGTTCTTC.

The rearrangement uses TRBV5-1 and TRBJ2-7; the match to TRBD1 covers 8 bases. From germline, CDR1 is SGHRS and CDR2 YFSETQ. J gave up 4 bases and V 0 bases, and 6 bases lay outside the gene matches. This CDR3 contains 15 residues. CDR3 in amino acids: CASSLEQGTGYEQYF. CDR3 sequence (DNA): TGCGCCAGCAGCTTGGAGCAAGGGACAGGATACGAGCAGTACTTC. Complete variable domain (other parts from reference TRBV5-1 and TRBJ2-7): KAGVTQTPRYLIKTRGQQVTLSCSPISGHRSVSWYQQTPGQGLQFLFEYFSETQRNKGNFPGRFSGRQFSNSRSEMNVSTLELGDSALYLCASSLEQGTGYEQYFGPGTRLTVT.

This clone was picked up a small number of times. The chain recombines TRBV5-1 with TRBJ2-2; D possibly corresponds to TRBD1 (6 bases). The V end lost 4 bases, the J end lost 1 base, and 14 bases lay between the germline ends. The CDR3 sequence is 16 residues long. Germline lookup yields CDR1 SGHRS and CDR2 YFSETQ. The CDR3 is CASSPNTGQNTGELFF. CDR3 bases: TGCGCCAGCAGCCCCAACACGGGACAGAACACCGGGGAGCTGTTTTTT.